This TCR beta chain was profiled in a study of technical replicates of blood from a handful of donors. Germline V gene data show CDR1 as SQVTM and CDR2 as ANQGSEA. This CDR3 region has 11 residues. With 3 bases removed from V and 5 bases from J, the gap between germline ends came to 5 bases. Some clones are missing from TCRdb's copy, which holds only in-frame ones; the method was immunoSEQ multiplex PCR. The sample consists of tens of thousands of clones, 85% to 95% of them appearing once. The origin of this receptor is a human donor in good health. The specimen sequenced was T cells isolated from PBMCs. The genes are TRBV29-1 and TRBJ2-1; D is undetermined. The CDR3 region has the DNA TGCAGCGTTGACTTCGACAATGAGCAGTTCTTC. Protein product: CSVDFDNEQFF.